This T cell receptor beta chain was retrieved from a study of blood T cell repertoires in COVID-19. Study in general: T cells, B-cell-depleted T cells, or PBMCs supplied cDNA or gDNA.

The CDR3 runs to 13 residues. After removal of 6 bases from V and 4 bases from J, the junction contained 2 bases not matched to a gene. Only in-frame clones appear in the TCRdb table, and some are missing; sequencing was by immunoSEQ multiplex PCR. This table has tens of thousands of clones, approximately 88% appearing once. Input material: peripheral blood. The rearrangement joins TRBV12-3 or TRBV12-4 to TRBJ2-3; the match to TRBD2 covers 9 bases. This clonotype was obtained from a man aged 50 to 60 with active COVID-19. The CDR3 loop reads CASRVAGADTQYF. The CDR3 DNA is TGTGCCAGCAGGGTAGCGGGAGCAGATACGCAGTATTTT.